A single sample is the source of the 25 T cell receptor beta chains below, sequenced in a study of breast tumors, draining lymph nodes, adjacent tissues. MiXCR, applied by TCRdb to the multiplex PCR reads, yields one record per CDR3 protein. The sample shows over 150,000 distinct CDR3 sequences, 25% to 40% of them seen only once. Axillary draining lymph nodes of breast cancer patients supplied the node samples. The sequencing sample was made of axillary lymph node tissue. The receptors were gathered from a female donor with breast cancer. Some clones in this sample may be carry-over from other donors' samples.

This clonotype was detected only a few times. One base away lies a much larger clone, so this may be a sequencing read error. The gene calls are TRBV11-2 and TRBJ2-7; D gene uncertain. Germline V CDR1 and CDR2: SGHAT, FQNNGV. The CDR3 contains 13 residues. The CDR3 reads CASSLDSVYEQCF. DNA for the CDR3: TGTGCCAGCAGCTTAGATTCAGTCTACGAGCAGTGCTTC.

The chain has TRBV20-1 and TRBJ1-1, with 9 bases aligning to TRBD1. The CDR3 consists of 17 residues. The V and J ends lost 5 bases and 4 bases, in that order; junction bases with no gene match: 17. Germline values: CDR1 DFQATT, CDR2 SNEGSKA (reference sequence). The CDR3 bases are TGCAGTGCTGGAGCATCGGACAGGGGTGGTCTGGGCACTGAAGCTTTCTTT. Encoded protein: CSAGASDRGGLGTEAFF.

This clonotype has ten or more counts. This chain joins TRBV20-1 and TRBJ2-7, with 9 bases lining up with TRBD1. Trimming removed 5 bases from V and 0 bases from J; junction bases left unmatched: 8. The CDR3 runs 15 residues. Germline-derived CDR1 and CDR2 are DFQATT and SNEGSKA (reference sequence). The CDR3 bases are TGCAGTGCTCAACGTAAGGGACAGGGCTCCTACGAGCAGTACTTC. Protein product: CSAQRKGQGSYEQYF.

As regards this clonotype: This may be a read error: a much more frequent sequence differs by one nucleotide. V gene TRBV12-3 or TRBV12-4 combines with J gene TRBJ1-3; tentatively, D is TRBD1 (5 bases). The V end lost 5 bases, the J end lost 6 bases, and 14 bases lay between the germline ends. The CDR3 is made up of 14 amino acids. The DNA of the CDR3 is TGTGCCAGCAGTATCTCAGGGACTGAAAACACCATATATTTT. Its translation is CASSISGTENTIYF.

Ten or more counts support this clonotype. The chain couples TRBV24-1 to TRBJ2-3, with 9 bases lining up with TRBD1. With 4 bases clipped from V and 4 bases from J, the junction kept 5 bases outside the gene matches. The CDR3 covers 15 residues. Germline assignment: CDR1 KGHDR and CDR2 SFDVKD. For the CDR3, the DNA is TGTGCCACCAGTGACCACAGGGGGCTTGCAGATACGCAGTATTTT. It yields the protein CATSDHRGLADTQYF.

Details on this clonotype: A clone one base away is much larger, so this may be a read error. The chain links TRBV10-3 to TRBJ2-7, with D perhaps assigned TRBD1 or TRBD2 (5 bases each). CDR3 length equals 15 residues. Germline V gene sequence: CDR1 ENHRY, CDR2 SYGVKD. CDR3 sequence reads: CASSPIARGAYEQYF. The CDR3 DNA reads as TGTGCCAGCAGTCCAATAGCGAGAGGGGCCTACGAGCAGTACTTC.

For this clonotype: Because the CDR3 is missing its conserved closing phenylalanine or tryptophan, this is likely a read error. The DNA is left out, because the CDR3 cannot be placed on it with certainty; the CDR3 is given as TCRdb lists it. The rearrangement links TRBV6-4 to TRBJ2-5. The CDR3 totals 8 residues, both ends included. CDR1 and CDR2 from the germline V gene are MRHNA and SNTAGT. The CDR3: CASSDPIP.

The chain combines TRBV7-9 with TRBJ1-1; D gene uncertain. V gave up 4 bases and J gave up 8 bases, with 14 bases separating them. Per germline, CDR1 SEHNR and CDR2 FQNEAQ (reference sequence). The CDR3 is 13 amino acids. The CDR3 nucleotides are TGTGCCAGCAGCTACTGGACCTTTAGGGAAGCTTTCTTT. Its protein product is CASSYWTFREAFF.

The CDR3 DNA reads TGTGCCAGCAGCTTACAGGGAAGGGGACTCGGGGAGCTGTTTTTT. Translated, it gives CASSLQGRGLGELFF. This chain links TRBV7-9 with TRBJ2-2, with D maybe TRBD2 (6 bases). V was pared by 2 bases and J by 7 bases, with 14 bases between. The germline V gene encodes CDR1 SEHNR and CDR2 FQNEAQ (reference sequence). This CDR3 comprises 15 residues.

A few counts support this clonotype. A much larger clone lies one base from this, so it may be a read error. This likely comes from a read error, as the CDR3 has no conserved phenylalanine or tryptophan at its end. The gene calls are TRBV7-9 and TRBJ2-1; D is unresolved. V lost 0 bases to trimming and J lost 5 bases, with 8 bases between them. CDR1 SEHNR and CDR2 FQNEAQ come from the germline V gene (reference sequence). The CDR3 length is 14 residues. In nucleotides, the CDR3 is TGTGCCAGCAGCTTAGCCGGGTCTGACAATGAGCAGTTCCTC. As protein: CASSLAGSDNEQFL.

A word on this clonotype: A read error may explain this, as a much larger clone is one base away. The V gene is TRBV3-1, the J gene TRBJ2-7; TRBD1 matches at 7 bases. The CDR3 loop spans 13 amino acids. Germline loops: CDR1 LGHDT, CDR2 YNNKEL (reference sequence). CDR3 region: CASSPTGIYERYF. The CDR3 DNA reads TGTGCCAGCAGCCCGACAGGGATCTACGAGCGGTACTTC.

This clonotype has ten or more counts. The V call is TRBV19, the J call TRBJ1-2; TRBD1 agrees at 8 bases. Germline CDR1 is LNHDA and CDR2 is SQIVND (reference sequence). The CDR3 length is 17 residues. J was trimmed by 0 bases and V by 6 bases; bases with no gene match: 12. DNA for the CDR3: TGTGCCAGTAGCAGAAACGGACAGGGTATCGCTAACTATGGCTACACCTTC. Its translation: CASSRNGQGIANYGYTF.

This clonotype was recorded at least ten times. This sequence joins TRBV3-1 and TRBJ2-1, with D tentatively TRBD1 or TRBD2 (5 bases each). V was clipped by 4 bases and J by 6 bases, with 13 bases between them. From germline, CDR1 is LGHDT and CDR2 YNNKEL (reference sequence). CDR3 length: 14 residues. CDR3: CASSRDLLFNEQFF. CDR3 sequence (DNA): TGTGCCAGCAGCCGGGACCTTCTCTTCAATGAGCAGTTCTTC.

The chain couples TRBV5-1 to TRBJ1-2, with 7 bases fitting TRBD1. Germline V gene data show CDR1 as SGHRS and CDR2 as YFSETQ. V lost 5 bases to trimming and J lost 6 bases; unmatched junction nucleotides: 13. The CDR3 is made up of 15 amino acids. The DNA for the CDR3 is TGCGCCAGCAGGAATCATCATCGACAGGGAGATGGCTACACCTTC. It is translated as CASRNHHRQGDGYTF.

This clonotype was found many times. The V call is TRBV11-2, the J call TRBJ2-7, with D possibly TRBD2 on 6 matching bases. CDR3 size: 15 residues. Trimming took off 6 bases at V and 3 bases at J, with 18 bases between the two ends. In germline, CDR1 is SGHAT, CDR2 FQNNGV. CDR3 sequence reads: CASRSGAGRNYEQYF. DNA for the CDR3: TGTGCCAGCAGGTCTGGGGCAGGGAGGAACTACGAGCAGTACTTC.

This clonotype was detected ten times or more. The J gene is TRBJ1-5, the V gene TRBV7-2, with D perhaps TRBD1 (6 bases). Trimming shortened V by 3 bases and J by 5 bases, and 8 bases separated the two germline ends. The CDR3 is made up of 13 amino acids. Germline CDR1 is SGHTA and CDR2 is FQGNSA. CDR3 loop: CASSLNRDQPQHF. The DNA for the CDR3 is TGTGCCAGCAGCTTGAACAGGGATCAGCCCCAGCATTTT.

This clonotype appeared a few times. The CDR3 region is CASSSLTGGASGGANVLTF. Here the CDR3 DNA reads TGTGCCAGCAGTTCCCTGACAGGGGGCGCGTCGGGAGGGGCCAACGTCCTGACTTTC. J is TRBJ2-6 and V is TRBV12-3 or TRBV12-4, with TRBD1 matching 10 bases. V gave up 4 bases and J gave up 4 bases; unmatched junction bases: 13. This CDR3 has 19 residues.

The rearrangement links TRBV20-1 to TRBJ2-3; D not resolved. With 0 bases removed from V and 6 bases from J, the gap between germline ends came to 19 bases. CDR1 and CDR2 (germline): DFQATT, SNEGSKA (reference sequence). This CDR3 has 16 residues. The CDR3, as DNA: TGCAGTGCTAGAGATTTTCCGCCCCCGGGCAGGGATACGCAGTATTTT. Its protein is CSARDFPPPGRDTQYF.

Written as DNA, the CDR3 is TGTGCCACCAGTGACTTGAGCGGGGGGGCCGCCACAGATACGCAGTATTTT. Translation gives CATSDLSGGAATDTQYF. The chain is built from TRBV24-1 and TRBJ2-3; 10 bases are shared with TRBD2. Germline loops: CDR1 KGHDR, CDR2 SFDVKD. V lost 4 bases and J lost 2; bases outside the gene matches: 8. The CDR3 spans 17 residues.

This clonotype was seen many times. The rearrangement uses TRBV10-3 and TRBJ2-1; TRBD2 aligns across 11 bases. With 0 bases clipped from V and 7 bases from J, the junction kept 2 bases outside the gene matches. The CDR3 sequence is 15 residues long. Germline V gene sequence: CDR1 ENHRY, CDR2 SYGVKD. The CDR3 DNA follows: TGTGCCATCAGTGAGTCGGGACTAGCGGTTAATGAGCAGTTCTTC. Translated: CAISESGLAVNEQFF.

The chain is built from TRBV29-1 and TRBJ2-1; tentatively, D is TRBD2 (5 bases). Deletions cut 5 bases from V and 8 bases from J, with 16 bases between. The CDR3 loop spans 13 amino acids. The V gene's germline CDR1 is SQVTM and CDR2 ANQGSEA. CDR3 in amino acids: CSVSLAGSYEQFF. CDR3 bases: TGCAGCGTTTCCTTGGCGGGCTCCTATGAGCAGTTCTTC.

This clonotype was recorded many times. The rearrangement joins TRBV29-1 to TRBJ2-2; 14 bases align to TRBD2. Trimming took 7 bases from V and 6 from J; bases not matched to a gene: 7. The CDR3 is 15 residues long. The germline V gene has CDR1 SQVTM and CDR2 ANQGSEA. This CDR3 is CSAKGLAGVSGELFF. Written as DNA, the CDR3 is TGCAGCGCAAAGGGACTAGCGGGAGTGTCCGGGGAGCTGTTTTTT.

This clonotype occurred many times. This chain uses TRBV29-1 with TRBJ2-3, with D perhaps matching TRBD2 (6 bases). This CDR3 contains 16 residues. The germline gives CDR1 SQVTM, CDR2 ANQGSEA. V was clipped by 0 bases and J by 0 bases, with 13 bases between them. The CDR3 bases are TGCAGCGTTGAAGATCTAGCGCAAACTAGCACAGATACGCAGTATTTT. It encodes CSVEDLAQTSTDTQYF.

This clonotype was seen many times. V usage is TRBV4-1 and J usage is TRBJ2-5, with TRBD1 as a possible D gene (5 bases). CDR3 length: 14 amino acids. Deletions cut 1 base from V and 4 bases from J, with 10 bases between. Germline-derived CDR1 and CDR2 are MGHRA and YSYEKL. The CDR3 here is CASSQVKQGETQYF. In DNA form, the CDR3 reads TGCGCCAGCAGCCAAGTGAAGCAGGGAGAGACCCAGTACTTC.

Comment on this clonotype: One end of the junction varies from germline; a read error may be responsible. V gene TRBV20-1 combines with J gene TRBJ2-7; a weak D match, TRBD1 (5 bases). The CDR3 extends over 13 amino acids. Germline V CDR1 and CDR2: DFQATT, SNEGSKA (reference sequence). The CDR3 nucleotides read TGCAGTGCTGTTACACAGGAAGCCTACGCGCAGTACTTC. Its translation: CSAVTQEAYAQYF.